The rows below give T cell receptor beta chains drawn from one sample of a study of OX40 agonist ivuxolimab in advanced cancers. Profiled with immunoSEQ multiplex PCR; TCRdb holds only in-frame clones, not every one. The sample includes 30,000 to 40,000 clones, about 92% of them seen just once. Sequencing used CD4+ or CD8+ T cells sorted from blood, obtained in a trial of the OX40 agonist ivuxolimab. The receptors originated from an adult with an advanced solid tumor such as melanoma, head and neck, liver or kidney cancer. Each CDR3 is given with its conserved first and last residue. The D gene is left open where the match is weak. A clone size is listed for some rows: how often the clone was seen (once, few, many), or a class if it is expanded.

V,D,size,J,CDR3,DNA
TRBV27,.,.,TRBJ1-2,CASSLNPQGHPYGYTF,TGTGCCAGCAGTTTAAACCCGCAGGGCCACCCCTATGGCTACACCTTC
TRBV19,TRBD1,.,TRBJ2-2,CASSPLTGGNTGELFF,TGTGCCAGTAGTCCCTTAACAGGGGGGAACACCGGGGAGCTGTTTTTT
TRBV13,.,.,TRBJ2-6,CASSLEGVSGANVLTF,TGTGCCAGCAGCTTAGAAGGCGTGTCTGGGGCCAACGTCCTGACTTTC
TRBV27,.,.,TRBJ2-3,CASSPTTSTDTQYF,TGTGCCAGCAGTCCGACGACTAGCACAGATACGCAGTATTTT
TRBV7-8,TRBD2,.,TRBJ2-5,CASSLTSGGQETQYF,TGTGCCAGCAGCTTAACTAGCGGGGGGCAAGAGACCCAGTACTTC
TRBV4-3,.,.,TRBJ2-7,CASSHPGHRFVSEQYF,TGCGCCAGCAGCCACCCGGGACATAGGTTTGTGTCTGAGCAGTACTTC
TRBV5-4,TRBD2,.,TRBJ2-5,CASSPLTSGRLETQYF,TGTGCCAGCAGCCCTCTGACTAGCGGGAGATTGGAGACCCAGTACTTC
TRBV6-1,.,.,TRBJ1-4,CASTGTGEKLFF,TGTGCCAGCACCGGGACGGGTGAAAAACTGTTTTTT
TRBV25-1,.,.,TRBJ2-1,CASSDRGKLYNEQFF,TGTGCCAGCAGTGATCGCGGGAAACTCTACAATGAGCAGTTCTTC
TRBV9,TRBD2,.,TRBJ2-5,CASSLGTSGQETQYF,TGTGCCAGCAGCCTCGGGACTAGCGGACAAGAGACCCAGTACTTC
TRBV7-6,.,.,TRBJ2-2,CASSYGVGELFF,TGTGCCAGCAGTTACGGGGTCGGGGAGCTGTTTTTT
TRBV9,TRBD2,.,TRBJ2-1,CASRSSGSSYNEQFF,TGTGCCAGCAGGTCTAGCGGGAGCTCCTACAATGAGCAGTTCTTC
TRBV29-1,.,.,TRBJ1-2,CSVYPQVDGGVYGYTF,TGCAGCGTTTACCCCCAAGTGGACGGGGGGGTATATGGCTACACCTTC
TRBV7-8,.,.,TRBJ1-1,CASSLGSLWSTEAFF,TGTGCCAGCAGCTTAGGGAGTTTATGGAGCACTGAAGCTTTCTTT
TRBV21-1,.,.,TRBJ2-7,CASSNYTGGASYEQYF,TGTGCCAGCAGCAACTATACAGGGGGCGCCTCCTACGAGCAGTACTTC
TRBV6-1,TRBD1,.,TRBJ1-1,CASSDQGETVTEAFF,TGTGCCAGCAGTGATCAGGGGGAAACGGTCACTGAAGCTTTCTTT
TRBV6-5,.,.,TRBJ1-1,CASRVGVYTEAFF,TGTGCCAGCAGGGTGGGGGTTTACACTGAAGCTTTCTTT
TRBV7-9,.,.,TRBJ2-1,CASSLVRESDEQFF,TGTGCCAGCAGCTTAGTTAGGGAGTCGGATGAGCAGTTCTTC
TRBV19,.,.,TRBJ2-2,CASSIDSQTGELFF,TGTGCCAGTAGTATAGACTCCCAAACCGGGGAGCTGTTTTTT
TRBV7-9,.,few,TRBJ2-1,CANELTEGPEQFF,TGTGCCAACGAGCTTACGGAGGGTCCTGAGCAGTTCTTC
TRBV27,.,few,TRBJ2-7,CASMGLGSYEQYF,TGTGCCAGCATGGGTTTGGGCTCCTACGAGCAGTACTTC
TRBV27,.,.,TRBJ2-2,CASGDITGELFF,TGTGCCAGCGGGGACATCACCGGGGAGCTGTTTTTT
TRBV19,TRBD1,once,TRBJ2-1,CASSSSTGGTYNEQFF,TGTGCCAGTAGTAGCAGTACAGGGGGAACCTACAATGAGCAGTTCTTC
TRBV7-2,.,.,TRBJ1-2,CASSLDLTGYGYTF,TGTGCCAGCAGCTTAGATCTTACTGGCTATGGCTACACCTTC
TRBV10-2,.,.,TRBJ2-1,CASSEVSGPYNEQFF,TGCGCCAGCAGTGAGGTTAGCGGCCCCTACAATGAGCAGTTCTTC
TRBV4-1,.,.,TRBJ1-2,CASSPEPQTAYGYTF,TGCGCCAGCAGCCCAGAACCGCAGACAGCCTATGGCTACACCTTC
TRBV19,.,.,TRBJ1-1,CASSQGRTEAFF,TGTGCCAGTAGTCAGGGGCGCACTGAAGCTTTCTTT
TRBV19,TRBD2,.,TRBJ2-7,CASSASGGSSYEQYF,TGTGCCAGTAGTGCAAGCGGGGGTAGCTCCTACGAGCAGTACTTC
TRBV13,.,.,TRBJ1-1,CASSQTQGPGTEAFF,TGTGCCAGCAGCCAGACTCAGGGCCCGGGGACTGAAGCTTTCTTT